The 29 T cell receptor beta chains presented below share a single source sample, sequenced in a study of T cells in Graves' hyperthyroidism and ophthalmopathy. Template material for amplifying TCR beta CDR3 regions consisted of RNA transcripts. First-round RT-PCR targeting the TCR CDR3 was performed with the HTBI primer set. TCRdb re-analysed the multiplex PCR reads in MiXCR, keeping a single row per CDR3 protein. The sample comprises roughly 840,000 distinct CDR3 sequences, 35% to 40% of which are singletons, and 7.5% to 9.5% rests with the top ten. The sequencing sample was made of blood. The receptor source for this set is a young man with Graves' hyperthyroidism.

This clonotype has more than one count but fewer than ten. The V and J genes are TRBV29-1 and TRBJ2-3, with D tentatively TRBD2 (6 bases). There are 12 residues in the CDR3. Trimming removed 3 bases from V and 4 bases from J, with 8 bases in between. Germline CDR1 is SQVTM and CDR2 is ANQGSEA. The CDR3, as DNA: TGCAGCGTTGATGGGGGGTCAGATACGCAGTATTTT. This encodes CSVDGGSDTQYF.

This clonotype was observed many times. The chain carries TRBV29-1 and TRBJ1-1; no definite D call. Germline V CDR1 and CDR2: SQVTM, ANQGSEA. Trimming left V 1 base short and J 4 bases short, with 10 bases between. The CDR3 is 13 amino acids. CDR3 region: CSVEGLPGTEAFF. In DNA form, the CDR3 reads TGCAGCGTTGAAGGACTCCCCGGCACTGAAGCTTTCTTT.

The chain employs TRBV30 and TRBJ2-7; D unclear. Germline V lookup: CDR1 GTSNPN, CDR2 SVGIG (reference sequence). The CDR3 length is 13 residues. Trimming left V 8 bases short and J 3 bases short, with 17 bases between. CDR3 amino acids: CASSFNRHYEQYF. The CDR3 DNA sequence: TGTGCCAGCAGTTTTAACAGACACTACGAGCAGTACTTC.

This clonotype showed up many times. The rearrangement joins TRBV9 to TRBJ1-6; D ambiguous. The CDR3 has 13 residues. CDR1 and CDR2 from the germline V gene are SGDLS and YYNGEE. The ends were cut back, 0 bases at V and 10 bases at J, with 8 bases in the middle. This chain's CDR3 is CASSVEVGSPLHF. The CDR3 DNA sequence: TGTGCCAGCAGCGTAGAAGTTGGATCACCCCTCCACTTT. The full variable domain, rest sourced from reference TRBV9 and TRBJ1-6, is DSGVTQTPKHLITATGQRVTLRCSPRSGDLSVYWYQQSLDQGLQFLIQYYNGEERAKGNILERFSAQQFPDLHSELNLSSLELGDSALYFCASSVEVGSPLHFGNGTRLTVT.

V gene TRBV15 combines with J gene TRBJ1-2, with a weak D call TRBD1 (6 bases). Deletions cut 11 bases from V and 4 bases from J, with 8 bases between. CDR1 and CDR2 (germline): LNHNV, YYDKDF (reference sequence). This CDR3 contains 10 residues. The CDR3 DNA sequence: TGTGCCCAGGGGAGCTATGGCTACACCTTC. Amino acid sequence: CAQGSYGYTF.

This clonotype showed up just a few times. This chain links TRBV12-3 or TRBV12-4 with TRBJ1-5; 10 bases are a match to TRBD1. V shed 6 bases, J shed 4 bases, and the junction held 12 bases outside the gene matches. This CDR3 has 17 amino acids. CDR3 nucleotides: TGTGCCAGCAGCCGCGTCAGGACAGGGGGTTGGAATCAGCCCCAGCATTTT. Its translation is CASSRVRTGGWNQPQHF.

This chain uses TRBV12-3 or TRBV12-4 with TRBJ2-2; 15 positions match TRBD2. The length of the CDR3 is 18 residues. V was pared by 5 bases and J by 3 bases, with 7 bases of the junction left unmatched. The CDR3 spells CASSPGLAGGPDTGELFF. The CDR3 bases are TGTGCCAGCAGTCCCGGACTAGCGGGAGGGCCCGACACCGGGGAGCTGTTTTTT.

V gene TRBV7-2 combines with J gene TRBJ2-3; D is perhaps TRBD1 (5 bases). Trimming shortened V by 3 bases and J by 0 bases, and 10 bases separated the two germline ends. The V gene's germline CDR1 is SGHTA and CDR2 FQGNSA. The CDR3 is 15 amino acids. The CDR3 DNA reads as TGTGCCAGCAGCTTTGGGGCGACTAGCACAGATACGCAGTATTTT. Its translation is CASSFGATSTDTQYF.

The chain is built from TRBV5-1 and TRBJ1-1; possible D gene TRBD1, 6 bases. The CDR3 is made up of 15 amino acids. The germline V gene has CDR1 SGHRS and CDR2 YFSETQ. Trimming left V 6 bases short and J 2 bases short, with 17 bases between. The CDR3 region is CASIPGGGANTEAFF. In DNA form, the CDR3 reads TGCGCCAGCATCCCGGGCGGGGGGGCAAACACTGAAGCTTTCTTT.

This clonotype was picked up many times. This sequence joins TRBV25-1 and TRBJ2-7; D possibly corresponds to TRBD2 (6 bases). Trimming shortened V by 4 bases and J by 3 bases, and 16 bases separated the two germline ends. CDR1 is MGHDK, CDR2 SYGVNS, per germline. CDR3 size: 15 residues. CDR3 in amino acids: CASSANRDFSYEQYF. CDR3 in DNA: TGTGCCAGCAGTGCCAACCGGGACTTTAGCTACGAGCAGTACTTC.

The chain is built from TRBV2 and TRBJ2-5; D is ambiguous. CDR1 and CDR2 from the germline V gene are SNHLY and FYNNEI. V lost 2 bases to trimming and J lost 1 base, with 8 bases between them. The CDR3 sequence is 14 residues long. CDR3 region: CASSEYTFQETQYF. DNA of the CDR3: TGTGCCAGCAGTGAATATACATTCCAAGAGACCCAGTACTTC.

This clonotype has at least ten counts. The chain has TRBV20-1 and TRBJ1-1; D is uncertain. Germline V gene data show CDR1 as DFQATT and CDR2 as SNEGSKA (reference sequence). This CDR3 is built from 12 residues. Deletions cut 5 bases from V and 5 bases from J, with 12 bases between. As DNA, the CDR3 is TGCAGTGCTCTTTACGGAGGGACTGAAGCTTTCTTT. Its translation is CSALYGGTEAFF.

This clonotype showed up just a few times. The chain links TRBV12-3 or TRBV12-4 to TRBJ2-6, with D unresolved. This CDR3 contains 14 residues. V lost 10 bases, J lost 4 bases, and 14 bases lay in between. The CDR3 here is CATSSTVGANVLTF. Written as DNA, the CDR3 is TGTGCCACCTCTTCCACTGTCGGGGCCAACGTCCTGACTTTC.

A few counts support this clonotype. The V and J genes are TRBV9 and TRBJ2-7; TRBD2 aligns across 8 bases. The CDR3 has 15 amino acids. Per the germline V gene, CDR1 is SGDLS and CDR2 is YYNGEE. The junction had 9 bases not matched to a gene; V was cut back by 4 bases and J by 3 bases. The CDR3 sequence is CASSPGGGIIYEQYF. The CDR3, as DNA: TGTGCCAGCAGCCCCGGGGGGGGGATTATCTACGAGCAGTACTTC.

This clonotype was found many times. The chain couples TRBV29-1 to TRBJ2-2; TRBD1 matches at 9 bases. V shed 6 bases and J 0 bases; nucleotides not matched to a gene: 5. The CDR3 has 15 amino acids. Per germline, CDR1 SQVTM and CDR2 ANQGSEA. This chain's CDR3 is CSVTTGGSNTGELFF. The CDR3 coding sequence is TGCAGCGTGACGACAGGGGGTTCGAACACCGGGGAGCTGTTTTTT.

As DNA, the CDR3 is TGCAGCGCCACGCGACAGGGCACTGAAGCTTTCTTT. Its translation: CSATRQGTEAFF. The chain combines TRBV29-1 with TRBJ1-1; 7 positions agree with TRBD1. Trimming removed 7 bases from V and 4 bases from J; junction bases left unmatched: 6. This CDR3 comprises 12 residues. Germline V gene sequence: CDR1 SQVTM, CDR2 ANQGSEA.

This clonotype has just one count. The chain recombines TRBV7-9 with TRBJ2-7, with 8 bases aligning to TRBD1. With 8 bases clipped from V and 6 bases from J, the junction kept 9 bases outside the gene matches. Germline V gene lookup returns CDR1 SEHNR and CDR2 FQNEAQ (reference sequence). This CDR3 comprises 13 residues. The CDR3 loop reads CASSPSDRVEQYF. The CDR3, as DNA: TGTGCCAGCTCACCCTCGGACAGGGTCGAGCAGTACTTC. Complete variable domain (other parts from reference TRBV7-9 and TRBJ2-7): DTGVSQNPRHKITKRGQNVTFRCDPISEHNRLYWYRQTLGQGPEFLTYFQNEAQLEKSRLLSDRFSAERPKGSFSTLEIQRTEQGDSAMYLCASSPSDRVEQYFGPGTRLTVT.

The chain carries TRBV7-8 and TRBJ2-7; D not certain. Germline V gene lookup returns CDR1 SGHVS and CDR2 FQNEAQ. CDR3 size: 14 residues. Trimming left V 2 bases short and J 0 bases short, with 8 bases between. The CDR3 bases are TGTGCCAGCAGCTTACTCAGACACTCCTACGAGCAGTACTTC. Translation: CASSLLRHSYEQYF. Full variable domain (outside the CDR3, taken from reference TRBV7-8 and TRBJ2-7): GAGVSQSPRYKVAKRGQDVALRCDPISGHVSLFWYQQALGQGPEFLTYFQNEAQLDKSGLPSDRFFAERPEGSVSTLKIQRTQQEDSAVYLCASSLLRHSYEQYFGPGTRLTVT.

As DNA, the CDR3 is TGTGCCACCAGTGATGATGACGGTACAGATACGCAGTATTTT. This sequence encodes CATSDDDGTDTQYF. The chain couples TRBV24-1 to TRBJ2-3; D not certain. V shed 3 bases and J shed 3 bases, with 9 bases lying between them. This CDR3 is 14 amino acids long. Germline-derived CDR1 and CDR2 are KGHDR and SFDVKD.

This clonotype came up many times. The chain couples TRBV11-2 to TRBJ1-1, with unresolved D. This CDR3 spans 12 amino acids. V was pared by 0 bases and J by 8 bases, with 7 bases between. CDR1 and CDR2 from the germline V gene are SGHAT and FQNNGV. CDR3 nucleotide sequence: TGTGCCAGCAGCTTAGAAGCGCGAGAAGCTTTCTTT. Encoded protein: CASSLEAREAFF.

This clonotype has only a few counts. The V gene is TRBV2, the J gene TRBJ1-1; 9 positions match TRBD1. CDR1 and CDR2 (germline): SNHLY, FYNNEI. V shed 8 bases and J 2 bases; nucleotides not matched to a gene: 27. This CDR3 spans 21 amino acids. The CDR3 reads CASVRGAVRSWDTGGNTEAFF. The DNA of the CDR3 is TGTGCCAGCGTCCGGGGAGCTGTACGAAGTTGGGATACAGGGGGCAACACTGAAGCTTTCTTT.

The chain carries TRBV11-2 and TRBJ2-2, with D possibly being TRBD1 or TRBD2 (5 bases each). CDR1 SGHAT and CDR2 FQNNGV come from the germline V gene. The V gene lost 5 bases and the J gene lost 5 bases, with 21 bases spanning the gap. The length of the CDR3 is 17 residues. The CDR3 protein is CASSPPGRQGRTGELFF. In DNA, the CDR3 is TGTGCCAGCAGCCCACCGGGGCGGCAGGGAAGAACCGGGGAGCTGTTTTTT.

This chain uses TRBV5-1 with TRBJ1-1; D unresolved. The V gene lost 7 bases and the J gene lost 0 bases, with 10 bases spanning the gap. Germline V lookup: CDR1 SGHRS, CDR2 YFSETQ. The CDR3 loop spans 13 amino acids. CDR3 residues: CASRFEVNTEAFF. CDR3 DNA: TGCGCCAGCCGATTCGAGGTGAACACTGAAGCTTTCTTT.

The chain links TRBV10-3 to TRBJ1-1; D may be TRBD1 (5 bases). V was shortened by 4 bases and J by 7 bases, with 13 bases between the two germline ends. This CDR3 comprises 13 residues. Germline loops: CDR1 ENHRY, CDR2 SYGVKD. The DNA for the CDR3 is TGTGCCATCAGTGCGGGGCGGTTCGGTGAAGCTTTCTTT. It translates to CAISAGRFGEAFF.

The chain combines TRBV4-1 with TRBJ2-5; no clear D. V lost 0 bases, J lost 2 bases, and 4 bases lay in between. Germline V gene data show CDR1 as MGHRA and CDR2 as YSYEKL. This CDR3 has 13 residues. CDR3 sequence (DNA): TGCGCCAGCAGCCAAGATGTGCAAGAGACCCAGTACTTC. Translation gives CASSQDVQETQYF.

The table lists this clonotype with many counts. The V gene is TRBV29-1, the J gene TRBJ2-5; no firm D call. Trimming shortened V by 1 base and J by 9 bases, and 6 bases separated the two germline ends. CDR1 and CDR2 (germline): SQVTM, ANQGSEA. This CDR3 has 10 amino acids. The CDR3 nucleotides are TGCAGCGTTGAAGTCGAGGCCCAGTACTTC. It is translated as CSVEVEAQYF. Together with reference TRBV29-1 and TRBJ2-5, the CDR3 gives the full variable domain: SAVISQKPSRDICQRGTSLTIQCQVDSQVTMMFWYRQQPGQSLTLIATANQGSEATYESGFVIDKFPISRPNLTFSTLTVSNMSPEDSSIYLCSVEVEAQYFGPGTRLLVL.

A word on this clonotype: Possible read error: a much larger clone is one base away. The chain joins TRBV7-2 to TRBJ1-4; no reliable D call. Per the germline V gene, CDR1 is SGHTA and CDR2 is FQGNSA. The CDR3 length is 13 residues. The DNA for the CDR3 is TGTGTCAGCAGAGACGGATGGCATGAAAAACTGTTTTTT. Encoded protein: CVSRDGWHEKLFF.

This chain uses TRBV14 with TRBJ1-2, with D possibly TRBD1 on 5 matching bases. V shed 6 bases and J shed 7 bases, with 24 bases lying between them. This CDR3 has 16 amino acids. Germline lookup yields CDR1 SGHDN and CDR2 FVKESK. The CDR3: CASSPLLTALTIGYTF. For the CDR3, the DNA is TGTGCCAGCAGTCCTCTTCTGACAGCGCTGACTATTGGCTACACCTTC.

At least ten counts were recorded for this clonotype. The CDR3 region is CATSRDYTEGYSPLHF. The CDR3, as DNA: TGTGCCACCAGCAGAGATTATACGGAAGGGTATTCACCCCTCCACTTT. The chain has TRBV15 and TRBJ1-6; no firm D call. Germline V gives CDR1 LNHNV, CDR2 YYDKDF (reference sequence). The germline V and J ends were trimmed by 0 bases and 8 bases, with 14 bases remaining between them. There are 16 residues in the CDR3.